This T cell receptor beta chain was found in a study of T cells in Graves' hyperthyroidism and ophthalmopathy. TCR beta CDR3 regions were amplified from RNA transcripts. The study used the HTBI primer set for a first-round RT-PCR of the TCR CDR3. TCRdb ran MiXCR on the multiplex PCR reads and lists one entry per CDR3 protein. The sample has 350,000 to 450,000 distinct CDR3 sequences; about 17% are singletons. This clonotype was recorded at least ten times. The CDR3 length is 15 residues. Between the trimmed V and J ends, which lost 1 base and 5 bases, there was a span of 14 bases. Germline-derived CDR1 and CDR2 are GTSNPN and SVGIG (reference sequence).

The chain carries TRBV30 and TRBJ1-4; no definite D call. The receptor was derived from a woman in her thirties with Graves' hyperthyroidism that later progressed to Graves' ophthalmopathy. Sequenced input: blood. The CDR3 DNA reads as TGTGCCTGGAGTGGTGCAGGTTTAATAAATGAAAAACTGTTTTTT. Encoded protein: CAWSGAGLINEKLFF.